One and the same sample provided the 27 T cell receptor beta chains below, sequenced in a study of cytomegalovirus exposure and HLA in healthy donors. The study ran its PCR with 60 Vbeta and 13 Jbeta primers. Sequenced by immunoSEQ multiplex PCR; TCRdb stores in-frame clones only, minus some. The sample lists about 90,000 clones; around 66% were seen once. The sample taken for sequencing was PBMCs. These receptors originate from a man aged 25 to 45 in good health and CMV-seronegative.

The chain couples TRBV5-1 to TRBJ1-1, with 8 bases identical to TRBD1. J lost 4 bases, V lost 4 bases, and 9 bases had no gene match. The CDR3 sequence is 15 residues long. Germline loops: CDR1 SGHRS, CDR2 YFSETQ. The CDR3, as DNA: TGCGCCAGCAGCAAGGGACAGGCGGGCATCACTGAAGCTTTCTTT. This gives the protein CASSKGQAGITEAFF.

This clone was observed a handful of times. The V call is TRBV27, the J call TRBJ1-2; 9 bases align to TRBD1. The trim removed 4 bases at V and 6 bases at J, leaving 3 bases unmatched. From germline, CDR1 is MNHEY and CDR2 SMNVEV (reference sequence). The CDR3 contains 13 residues. The CDR3 sequence is CASSSRTGDGYTF. CDR3 bases: TGTGCCAGCAGTTCTCGGACAGGGGATGGCTACACCTTC.

The chain recombines TRBV7-9 with TRBJ2-1; 10 nucleotides match TRBD2. The CDR3 is 16 residues long. Losses at the gene ends were 5 bases for V and 0 bases for J; bases not matched to a gene: 4. Per the germline V gene, CDR1 is SEHNR and CDR2 is FQNEAQ (reference sequence). For the CDR3, the DNA is TGTGCCAGCAGCCCTAGGACTAGCGGCTCCTACAATGAGCAGTTCTTC. Amino acids: CASSPRTSGSYNEQFF.

This chain uses TRBV27 with TRBJ2-3; 9 bases map to TRBD1. This CDR3 has 14 residues. Germline V gene data show CDR1 as MNHEY and CDR2 as SMNVEV (reference sequence). V gave up 5 bases and J gave up 5 bases; unmatched junction bases: 5. In DNA form, the CDR3 reads TGTGCCAGCAGTATCATGACAGGGGGAGATACGCAGTATTTT. Translation gives CASSIMTGGDTQYF.

This chain connects TRBV4-3 to TRBJ2-3, with no clear D. Trimming took off 0 bases at V and 4 bases at J, with 5 bases between the two ends. Germline CDR1 is LGHNA and CDR2 is YSLEER. The CDR3 loop spans 13 amino acids. The CDR3 region has the DNA TGCGCCAGCAGCCAAGATATTGCAGATACGCAGTATTTT. The encoded protein is CASSQDIADTQYF.

The chain is built from TRBV4-2 and TRBJ1-1; 9 nucleotides agree with TRBD1. Unmatched junction bases numbered 3, after V lost 4 bases and J lost 3 bases. This CDR3 spans 14 amino acids. Germline CDR1 and CDR2: LGHNA and YNFKEQ. The CDR3 DNA reads as TGTGCCAGCAGCCCTAGGACAGGGGACACTGAAGCTTTCTTT. Residues: CASSPRTGDTEAFF.

Only a few counts were recorded for this clone. The genes are TRBV6-1 and TRBJ1-1; D ambiguous. This CDR3 region has 11 residues. V was trimmed by 7 bases and J by 8 bases, leaving 11 bases between them. Looked up from germline, CDR1 is MNHNS and CDR2 is SASEGT. DNA for the CDR3: TGTGCCAGCAAATATAACGAGGAAGCTTTCTTT. Residues: CASKYNEEAFF.

This chain links TRBV18 with TRBJ1-1; 9 nucleotides match TRBD1. Germline trimming cut 3 bases from V and 2 bases from J; bases unmatched to any gene: 4. This CDR3 comprises 15 residues. Germline CDR1 is KGHSH and CDR2 is LQKENI. The CDR3 spells CASSPAGQGNTEAFF. CDR3 nucleotides: TGTGCCAGCTCACCCGCGGGACAGGGCAACACTGAAGCTTTCTTT.

There are a few counts of this clone. V and J are TRBV30 and TRBJ2-3; D call uncertain. Germline V lookup: CDR1 GTSNPN, CDR2 SVGIG (reference sequence). This CDR3 is built from 16 residues. With 0 bases removed from V and 0 bases from J, the gap between germline ends came to 13 bases. CDR3 loop: CAWSVGLVTSTDTQYF. The CDR3, as DNA: TGTGCCTGGAGTGTGGGCCTCGTCACTAGCACAGATACGCAGTATTTT.

The chain has TRBV10-3 and TRBJ2-2, with 9 positions matching TRBD1. Germline CDR1 reads ENHRY; CDR2 reads SYGVKD. This CDR3 comprises 18 residues. Losses at the gene ends were 3 bases for V and 5 bases for J; bases not matched to a gene: 13. The CDR3 region is CAISDDQLPGQGTGELFF. The CDR3 bases are TGTGCCATCAGTGATGACCAATTGCCGGGACAGGGAACCGGGGAGCTGTTTTTT.

The chain is built from TRBV29-1 and TRBJ2-1; unclear D gene. This CDR3 contains 12 residues. V was pared by 3 bases and J by 7 bases, with 10 bases between. Germline V gene sequence: CDR1 SQVTM, CDR2 ANQGSEA. The CDR3 DNA is TGCAGCGTTGATAAACAAGTTAATGAGCAGTTCTTC. Translation: CSVDKQVNEQFF.

In nucleotides, the CDR3 is TGCGCCAGCAGTTTAATGGAGGCGCGCACAGATACGCAGTATTTT. Its protein product is CASSLMEARTDTQYF. The genes are TRBV5-1 and TRBJ2-3; tentatively, D is TRBD2 (5 bases). V was trimmed by 5 bases and J by 1 base, leaving 14 bases between them. The CDR3 length is 15 residues. The germline gives CDR1 SGHRS, CDR2 YFSETQ.

The chain is built from TRBV12-2 and TRBJ1-1; TRBD1 is the table's D call and was not checked against the DNA. TRBV12-2 is shown as a pseudogene. The CDR3 contains 12 residues. The CDR3, as DNA: TGTGCAAGTCGCTCTCAGGGGACTGAAGCTTTCTTT. It is translated as CASRSQGTEAFF.

This rearrangement joins TRBV2 to TRBJ1-5; no firm D call. The CDR3 runs to 13 residues. The ends were cut back, 6 bases at V and 0 bases at J, with 6 bases in the middle. Germline-derived CDR1 and CDR2 are SNHLY and FYNNEI. CDR3 protein: CASRADSNQPQHF. CDR3 in DNA: TGTGCCAGCAGGGCAGATAGCAATCAGCCCCAGCATTTT.

J is TRBJ2-7 and V is TRBV11-2; 9 bases agree with TRBD1. The trim removed 4 bases at V and 6 bases at J, leaving 10 bases unmatched. The CDR3 spans 15 residues. In germline, CDR1 is SGHAT, CDR2 FQNNGV. CDR3 bases: TGTGCCAGCAGCTCAACCGGGACAGGGTCTCGCGAGCAGTACTTC. It is translated as CASSSTGTGSREQYF.

The chain employs TRBV19 and TRBJ2-5; 14 nucleotides align to TRBD2. With 7 bases clipped from V and 4 bases from J, the junction kept 11 bases outside the gene matches. Germline values: CDR1 LNHDA, CDR2 SQIVND (reference sequence). CDR3 length: 17 amino acids. The CDR3 bases are TGTGCCAGTAAGGTCGGGACCGGGACTAGCGGGAGAGAGACCCAGTACTTC. Translated, it gives CASKVGTGTSGRETQYF. The full variable domain, completed using reference TRBV19 and TRBJ2-5, is DGGITQSPKYLFRKEGQNVTLSCEQNLNHDAMYWYRQDPGQGLRLIYYSQIVNDFQKGDIAEGYSVSREKKESFPLTVTSAQKNPTAFYLCASKVGTGTSGRETQYFGPGTRLLVL.

The chain uses TRBV5-5 and TRBJ1-2; TRBD1 agrees at 7 bases. CDR3 length: 18 residues. Germline assignment: CDR1 SGHKS and CDR2 YYEKEE (reference sequence). V lost 4 bases and J lost 4; bases outside the gene matches: 19. The CDR3 region has the DNA TGTGCCAGCAGCCGGACGACCGAGACAGGGTTTTGGGGCTATGGCTACACCTTC. This encodes CASSRTTETGFWGYGYTF.

This clone was seen once. The gene calls are TRBV6-1 and TRBJ1-6, with a weak D call TRBD1 (6 bases). Trimming cost V 2 bases and J 11 bases, with 13 bases left between them. The CDR3 covers 14 residues. CDR1 is MNHNS, CDR2 SASEGT, per germline. CDR3 protein: CASSETGKHAPLHF. For the CDR3, the DNA is TGTGCCAGCAGTGAAACAGGGAAGCACGCACCCCTCCACTTT.

The chain is built from TRBV7-3 and TRBJ2-5; 8 bases match TRBD1. Germline V gene sequence: CDR1 SGHTA, CDR2 FQGTGA. V dropped 5 bases and J dropped 1; count of bases not matched to a gene: 6. The length of the CDR3 is 15 residues. CDR3 bases: TGTGCCAGCAGCAAATCAGGGGGCCCCCAAGAGACCCAGTACTTC. It encodes CASSKSGGPQETQYF.

The chain has TRBV11-2 and TRBJ1-4; weak D call: TRBD1 (5 bases). There are 16 residues in the CDR3. V dropped 1 base and J dropped 5 bases, with 14 bases sitting between them. The germline V gene encodes CDR1 SGHAT and CDR2 FQNNGV. The CDR3, as DNA: TGTGCCAGCAGCTTAGCCCGCCAGGGTGGGAATGAAAAACTGTTTTTT. Translated: CASSLARQGGNEKLFF.

The chain recombines TRBV7-8 with TRBJ2-3; 9 bases fit TRBD2. The CDR3 runs to 17 residues. The germline gives CDR1 SGHVS, CDR2 FQNEAQ. J gave up 3 bases and V 0 bases, and 7 bases lay outside the gene matches. For the CDR3, the DNA is TGTGCCAGCAGCTTAGCCAGCAGCGGGAGGCCGACAGATACGCAGTATTTT. It yields the protein CASSLASSGRPTDTQYF.

The gene calls are TRBV7-3 and TRBJ1-6, with D unresolved. This CDR3 region has 13 residues. The V gene lost 2 bases and the J gene lost 9 bases, with 8 bases spanning the gap. CDR1 and CDR2 (germline): SGHTA, FQGTGA. CDR3 DNA sequence: TGTGCCAGCAGCTTAGAGTGGGCTTCACCCCTCCACTTT. Protein product: CASSLEWASPLHF.

As to this clone: The same CDR3 arises from other DNA sequences in this sample as well. J is TRBJ1-1 and V is TRBV6-5; D possibly corresponds to TRBD1 (6 bases). The CDR3 extends over 13 amino acids. V lost 5 bases and J lost 1, with 8 bases in between. Germline loops: CDR1 MNHEY, CDR2 SVGAGI. In DNA, the CDR3 is TGTGCCAGCAGTCTGACAGGGAACACTGAAGCTTTCTTT. Its translation: CASSLTGNTEAFF.

The CDR3 nucleotides read TGTGCCAGAAGCTTGGCGGACAGGGTCCCGTGGAATGAGCAGTTCTTC. This translates into CARSLADRVPWNEQFF. The genes are TRBV5-3 and TRBJ2-1, with 8 bases lining up with TRBD1. TRBV5-3 is an ORF, and what it does is uncertain. The CDR3 extends over 16 amino acids. V lost 0 bases to trimming and J lost 7 bases; unmatched junction nucleotides: 9.

This clone was seen a handful of times. The chain is built from TRBV27 and TRBJ2-7, with a possible D match to TRBD1 (6 bases). The germline V and J ends were trimmed by 2 bases and 2 bases, with 7 bases remaining between them. Per the germline V gene, CDR1 is MNHEY and CDR2 is SMNVEV (reference sequence). The CDR3 spans 13 residues. The DNA for the CDR3 is TGTGCCAGCAGTTTAACAGGGCCCTACGAGCAGTACTTC. Translation gives CASSLTGPYEQYF.

The chain joins TRBV10-3 to TRBJ2-2; the match to TRBD2 covers 11 bases. This CDR3 region has 18 residues. CDR1 is ENHRY, CDR2 SYGVKD, per germline. Trimming took 6 bases from V and 5 from J; bases not matched to a gene: 14. The CDR3 bases are TGTGCCATCAGCCTTTATTCTCTAGCGGGGGGAGATACCGGGGAGCTGTTTTTT. Residues: CAISLYSLAGGDTGELFF.

This clone has more than one count but fewer than ten. This chain links TRBV27 with TRBJ2-3, with 10 bases that match TRBD2. After removal of 3 bases from V and 2 bases from J, the junction contained 8 bases not matched to a gene. Germline V lookup: CDR1 MNHEY, CDR2 SMNVEV (reference sequence). The CDR3 covers 17 residues. The CDR3 region is CASSFPSGGPYTDTQYF. The CDR3 DNA reads as TGTGCCAGCAGTTTCCCTAGCGGGGGACCGTACACAGATACGCAGTATTTT.